A single sample is the source of the 13 T cell receptor beta chains below, sequenced in a study of blood T cell repertoires in COVID-19. Measured with immunoSEQ multiplex PCR; TCRdb has only the in-frame clones, and not every one. There are 200,000 to 250,000 clones in the sample; around 80% occur only once, and under 10% lies in the top ten. Source material: peripheral blood. The origin of the receptors is a woman of 80 years or more with COVID-19, enrolled during active disease.

This clone has ten or more counts. V usage is TRBV18 and J usage is TRBJ2-7; D possibly corresponds to TRBD2 (6 bases). V lost 1 base and J 7 bases, leaving 17 bases between the germline ends. The germline CDR1 and CDR2 sequences are KGHSH and LQKENI. The CDR3 loop spans 15 amino acids. The DNA for the CDR3 is TGTGCCAGCTCACCACAGGAGACGGGAGTGGGGGAGCAGTACTTC. This codes for CASSPQETGVGEQYF. The entire variable domain, with the rest obtained from reference TRBV18 and TRBJ2-7, is as follows: NAGVMQNPRHLVRRRGQEARLRCSPMKGHSHVYWYRQLPEEGLKFMVYLQKENIIDESGMPKERFSAEFPKEGPSILRIQQVVRGDSAAYFCASSPQETGVGEQYFGPGTRLTVT.

The chain employs TRBV14 and TRBJ2-2; D gene uncertain. CDR3 length: 13 amino acids. In germline, CDR1 is SGHDN, CDR2 FVKESK. V was clipped by 1 base and J by 5 bases, with 5 bases between them. Written as DNA, the CDR3 is TGTGCCAGCAGCCAAGTTAGAACCGGGGAGCTGTTTTTT. Its translation: CASSQVRTGELFF.

The chain combines TRBV19 with TRBJ1-2; D remains unclear. The CDR3 has 13 amino acids. V was trimmed by 2 bases and J by 7 bases, leaving 11 bases between them. Germline CDR1 is LNHDA and CDR2 is SQIVND (reference sequence). Written as DNA, the CDR3 is TGTGCCAGTAGTATATCCCACAAGATTGGCTACACCTTC. Translation: CASSISHKIGYTF.

This chain connects TRBV6-6 to TRBJ1-2; D call uncertain. The ends were cut back, 2 bases at V and 7 bases at J, with 8 bases in the middle. The CDR3 runs 12 residues. CDR1 is MNHNY and CDR2 is SVGAGI in the germline V gene (reference sequence). CDR3 DNA: TGTGCCAGCAGTTACAGTACTGCTGGCTACACCTTC. Amino acids: CASSYSTAGYTF.

The chain has TRBV7-3 and TRBJ1-1; D gene uncertain. V was shortened by 6 bases and J by 0 bases, with 11 bases between the two germline ends. The CDR3 has 14 amino acids. In germline, CDR1 is SGHTA, CDR2 FQGTGA. The CDR3, as DNA: TGTGCCAGCAGTACAGACGGTTTGAACACTGAAGCTTTCTTT. The encoded protein is CASSTDGLNTEAFF.

This clone was observed a handful of times. V and J are TRBV29-1 and TRBJ2-3; the D is unclear. V was shortened by 3 bases and J by 3 bases, with 7 bases between the two germline ends. Germline-derived CDR1 and CDR2 are SQVTM and ANQGSEA. This CDR3 has 12 amino acids. CDR3 DNA: TGCAGCGTTGATATCCAGACAGATACGCAGTATTTT. It translates to CSVDIQTDTQYF.

This clone was seen just once. The chain uses TRBV5-1 and TRBJ2-1, with 11 bases identical to TRBD2. CDR1 is SGHRS and CDR2 is YFSETQ in the germline V gene. V lost 4 bases and J lost 4; bases outside the gene matches: 10. CDR3 length: 17 residues. The CDR3 spells CASSTGLTSGGYNEQFF. The CDR3 DNA follows: TGCGCCAGCAGCACCGGACTCACTAGCGGGGGTTACAATGAGCAGTTCTTC. Based on the CDR3 plus reference TRBV5-1 and TRBJ2-1, the full variable domain is KAGVTQTPRYLIKTRGQQVTLSCSPISGHRSVSWYQQTPGQGLQFLFEYFSETQRNKGNFPGRFSGRQFSNSRSEMNVSTLELGDSALYLCASSTGLTSGGYNEQFFGPGTRLTVL.

The rearrangement links TRBV27 to TRBJ2-3, with 8 bases identical to TRBD1. The CDR3 runs 14 residues. The junction had 7 bases not matched to a gene; V was cut back by 9 bases and J by 2 bases. Germline CDR1 MNHEY, CDR2 SMNVEV (reference sequence). CDR3 amino acids: CASLKTGATDTQYF. In DNA form, the CDR3 reads TGTGCCAGTCTAAAGACAGGGGCCACAGATACGCAGTATTTT.

Concerning this clone: Other DNA sequences from this sample encode an identical CDR3 as well. This chain joins TRBV3-1 (or the pseudogene TRBV3-2) and TRBJ2-2; 7 nucleotides align to TRBD2. CDR3 size: 14 residues. The germline V gene encodes CDR1 LGHDT and CDR2 YNNKEL (reference sequence). The V and J ends lost 1 base and 6 bases, in that order; junction bases with no gene match: 2. For the CDR3, the DNA is TGTGCCAGCAGCCAAGGGACTAGAGCCGGGGAGCTGTTTTTT. Protein product: CASSQGTRAGELFF.

The rearrangement joins TRBV2 to TRBJ2-1; D may be TRBD2 (7 bases). The CDR3 sequence is 15 residues long. Germline V gene data show CDR1 as SNHLY and CDR2 as FYNNEI. Deletions cut 8 bases from V and 6 bases from J, with 20 bases between. The CDR3 region has the DNA TGTGCCAGCTGCTCTTGGGGGGGCAATTGCAATGAGCAGTTCTTC. It yields the protein CASCSWGGNCNEQFF. Together with reference TRBV2 and TRBJ2-1, the CDR3 gives the full variable domain: EPEVTQTPSHQVTQMGQEVILRCVPISNHLYFYWYRQILGQKVEFLVSFYNNEISEKSEIFDDQFSVERPDGSNFTLKIRSTKLEDSAMYFCASCSWGGNCNEQFFGPGTRLTVL.

This chain joins TRBV28 and TRBJ2-2, with D perhaps TRBD1 (6 bases). The ends were cut back, 7 bases at V and 4 bases at J, with 10 bases in the middle. CDR3 length: 13 amino acids. Germline CDR1 reads MDHEN; CDR2 reads SYDVKM. CDR3 nucleotides: TGTGCCAGCAACGGACAGAGCACCGGGGAGCTGTTTTTT. Translating it yields CASNGQSTGELFF.

This chain links TRBV4-1 with TRBJ2-5, with 9 bases aligning to TRBD2. The CDR3 has 15 residues. Germline trimming cut 5 bases from V and 4 bases from J; bases unmatched to any gene: 8. Germline CDR1 reads MGHRA; CDR2 reads YSYEKL. The chain's CDR3 is CASSKGLALPETQYF. The CDR3 nucleotides read TGCGCCAGCAGCAAGGGACTAGCACTTCCAGAGACCCAGTACTTC.

This clone was recorded only once. This sequence joins TRBV10-3 and TRBJ1-5; D gene unclear. The CDR3 has 14 residues. The V and J ends lost 2 bases and 0 bases respectively, with 5 bases between them. Germline V gene sequence: CDR1 ENHRY, CDR2 SYGVKD. The CDR3 region is CAISEQDSNQPQHF. CDR3 coding DNA: TGTGCCATCAGTGAGCAGGATAGCAATCAGCCCCAGCATTTT.